This T cell receptor beta chain is drawn from a study of blood T cell repertoires in COVID-19. Across the study: PBMCs, B-cell-depleted T cells, or T cells provided the cDNA or gDNA that made up the material.

Germline lookup yields CDR1 SGHAT and CDR2 FQNNGV. V was trimmed by 2 bases and J by 1 base, leaving 8 bases between them. The CDR3 sequence is 14 residues long. Some clones are missing from TCRdb's copy, which holds only in-frame ones; the method was immunoSEQ multiplex PCR. This table holds 250,000 to 350,000 clones, about 90% found once. The sequencing input was peripheral blood. This clonotype was sampled from a man aged 18-30 years who had recovered from COVID-19. The chain has TRBV11-2 and TRBJ1-1; D gene uncertain. The CDR3 here is CASSLITGNTEAFF. As DNA, the CDR3 is TGTGCCAGCAGCTTAATTACGGGGAACACTGAAGCTTTCTTT.